The 20 T cell receptor beta chains reported below all come from one sample, sequenced in a study of blood T cell repertoires in COVID-19. Method: immunoSEQ multiplex PCR; TCRdb's copy keeps in-frame clones and lacks some. The repertoire includes fewer than 150,000 clones, roughly four fifths of them detected once, and approximately 9% sits in the top ten. Sequencing used peripheral blood. Source of these receptors: a woman of 80 years or more in a cohort sampled during active or convalescent COVID-19.

This chain links TRBV7-8 with TRBJ2-5; 9 positions agree with TRBD1. This CDR3 is built from 16 residues. V lost 6 bases, J lost 5 bases, and 13 bases stayed unmatched. Germline lookup yields CDR1 SGHVS and CDR2 FQNEAQ. DNA for the CDR3: TGTGCCAGCAGTTACCTAACAGGGGGCCACTCGGAGACCCAGTACTTC. Its protein is CASSYLTGGHSETQYF.

The chain couples TRBV30 to TRBJ2-6, with TRBD2 as a possible D gene (6 bases). The length of the CDR3 is 16 residues. Germline CDR1 is GTSNPN and CDR2 is SVGIG (reference sequence). V was clipped by 7 bases and J by 0 bases, with 16 bases between them. The CDR3 here is CALNRGKSSGANVLTF. In nucleotides, the CDR3 is TGTGCCTTGAATCGGGGGAAGAGCTCTGGGGCCAACGTCCTGACTTTC.

The V call is TRBV11-2, the J call TRBJ2-5, with 8 positions matching TRBD1. V gave up 5 bases and J gave up 4 bases; unmatched junction bases: 12. This CDR3 is built from 16 residues. Germline CDR1 reads SGHAT; CDR2 reads FQNNGV. The CDR3 here is CASSPGDRSGSETQYF. The CDR3 nucleotides are TGTGCCAGCAGCCCCGGGGACAGGTCGGGCTCAGAGACCCAGTACTTC.

This sequence joins TRBV10-3 and TRBJ2-1; a weak D match, TRBD2 (5 bases). CDR3 length: 15 amino acids. Looked up from germline, CDR1 is ENHRY and CDR2 is SYGVKD. V was shortened by 2 bases and J by 4 bases, with 12 bases between the two germline ends. DNA of the CDR3: TGTGCCATCAGTGAGAGAGGACGGACTTACAATGAGCAGTTCTTC. Translating it yields CAISERGRTYNEQFF.

This clone turned up a few times. This chain connects TRBV4-2 to TRBJ1-2, with D unclear. The V end lost 0 bases, the J end lost 0 bases, and 8 bases lay between the germline ends. Germline assignment: CDR1 LGHNA and CDR2 YNFKEQ. The CDR3 loop spans 15 amino acids. The CDR3 reads CASSQDLAANYGYTF. DNA for the CDR3: TGTGCCAGCAGCCAAGATCTTGCAGCTAACTATGGCTACACCTTC.

V gene TRBV3-1 (or the pseudogene TRBV3-2) combines with J gene TRBJ2-3, with 10 bases aligning to TRBD2. Per the germline V gene, CDR1 is LGHDT and CDR2 is YNNKEL (reference sequence). Unmatched junction bases numbered 12, after V lost 10 bases and J lost 5 bases. The length of the CDR3 is 15 residues. The CDR3 DNA sequence: TGTGCCACCTCCCGCCTAGCGGGGGTTGGAGATACGCAGTATTTT. Translated: CATSRLAGVGDTQYF.

The V and J genes are TRBV20-1 and TRBJ2-1; TRBD2 matches 10 bases. CDR3 size: 14 residues. V was pared by 3 bases and J by 8 bases, with 7 bases of the junction left unmatched. Germline assignment: CDR1 DFQATT and CDR2 SNEGSKA (reference sequence). The CDR3 loop is CSASRAGGLDEQFF. CDR3 nucleotide sequence: TGCAGTGCTAGTAGAGCGGGGGGGCTTGATGAGCAGTTCTTC.

The chain uses TRBV5-1 and TRBJ1-2, with D perhaps TRBD1 (5 bases). The CDR3 runs 16 residues. Germline assignment: CDR1 SGHRS and CDR2 YFSETQ. Trimming removed 0 bases from V and 0 bases from J, with 12 bases in between. CDR3 sequence (DNA): TGCGCCAGCAGCTTGGTAACAGGCTCAGCTAACTATGGCTACACCTTC. The encoded protein is CASSLVTGSANYGYTF.

This clone was seen a handful of times. V gene TRBV4-2 combines with J gene TRBJ1-2; D is undetermined. The length of the CDR3 is 15 residues. V gave up 1 base and J gave up 8 bases, with 17 bases separating them. Per germline, CDR1 LGHNA and CDR2 YNFKEQ. CDR3 in amino acids: CASSQGRSVRGGYTF. CDR3 nucleotides: TGTGCCAGCAGCCAAGGCCGTTCCGTGCGAGGCGGCTACACCTTC.

This clone is medium-sized (0.01 to 0.1%) by share. V gene TRBV19 combines with J gene TRBJ1-2; D unclear. CDR1 is LNHDA, CDR2 SQIVND, per germline (reference sequence). V dropped 6 bases and J dropped 2 bases, with 13 bases sitting between them. The CDR3 totals 14 residues. The CDR3 spells CASSPGSLNYGYTF. In DNA form, the CDR3 reads TGTGCCAGTAGCCCGGGGTCGTTAAACTATGGCTACACCTTC.

The genes are TRBV28 and TRBJ2-7, with 8 bases fitting TRBD1. CDR1 and CDR2 from the germline V gene are MDHEN and SYDVKM. This CDR3 region has 14 residues. V gave up 6 bases and J gave up 6 bases; unmatched junction bases: 10. CDR3 in amino acids: CASSSGTGKSEQYV. Written as DNA, the CDR3 is TGTGCCAGCAGCTCGGGGACAGGTAAATCCGAGCAGTACGTC.

The J gene is TRBJ1-3, the V gene TRBV9; 8 bases are shared with TRBD1. The CDR3 length is 15 residues. CDR1 is SGDLS and CDR2 is YYNGEE in the germline V gene. With V trimmed by 4 bases and J by 1 base, 4 bases remained unmatched. The CDR3 sequence: CASSPWDRSGNTIYF. The DNA of the CDR3 is TGTGCCAGCAGCCCCTGGGACAGGTCTGGAAACACCATATATTTT.

The rearrangement uses TRBV5-1 and TRBJ1-6; weak D call: TRBD1 (6 bases). V was pared by 2 bases and J by 3 bases, with 9 bases between. The CDR3 extends over 15 amino acids. CDR1 and CDR2 (germline): SGHRS, YFSETQ. CDR3 sequence: CASSLGRGYNSPLHF. The CDR3 region has the DNA TGCGCCAGCAGCTTAGGCAGGGGCTATAATTCACCCCTCCACTTT. Full variable domain (rest looked up from reference TRBV5-1 and TRBJ1-6): KAGVTQTPRYLIKTRGQQVTLSCSPISGHRSVSWYQQTPGQGLQFLFEYFSETQRNKGNFPGRFSGRQFSNSRSEMNVSTLELGDSALYLCASSLGRGYNSPLHFGNGTRLTVT.

The rearrangement uses TRBV19 and TRBJ2-3; perhaps TRBD1 as D (5 bases). In germline, CDR1 is LNHDA, CDR2 SQIVND (reference sequence). The CDR3 totals 11 residues. V lost 6 bases to trimming and J lost 6 bases, with 7 bases between them. The CDR3 DNA follows: TGTGCCAGTAGGAAGGGGGATACGCAGTATTTT. Its translation: CASRKGDTQYF. The full variable domain, completed using reference TRBV19 and TRBJ2-3, is DGGITQSPKYLFRKEGQNVTLSCEQNLNHDAMYWYRQDPGQGLRLIYYSQIVNDFQKGDIAEGYSVSREKKESFPLTVTSAQKNPTAFYLCASRKGDTQYFGPGTRLTVL.

This clone was detected only once. The rearrangement joins TRBV24-1 to TRBJ2-1; 8 bases are a match to TRBD1. With 4 bases clipped from V and 0 bases from J, the junction kept 10 bases outside the gene matches. The CDR3 has 18 residues. Germline-derived CDR1 and CDR2 are KGHDR and SFDVKD. In nucleotides, the CDR3 is TGTGCCACCAGTGACGTCCGACCGGGACAGGACTCCTACAATGAGCAGTTCTTC. It encodes CATSDVRPGQDSYNEQFF.

V usage is TRBV18 and J usage is TRBJ1-5, with 7 nucleotides matching TRBD1. The CDR3 is made up of 19 amino acids. Germline CDR1 and CDR2: KGHSH and LQKENI. The junction had 17 bases not matched to a gene; V was cut back by 3 bases and J by 3 bases. CDR3 loop: CASSPLPPTGTFDNQPQHF. DNA for the CDR3: TGTGCCAGCTCACCTCTACCCCCGACAGGGACTTTCGACAATCAGCCCCAGCATTTT.

This sequence joins TRBV11-2 and TRBJ1-2; the D is unclear. V dropped 6 bases and J dropped 2 bases, with 16 bases sitting between them. Germline V CDR1 and CDR2: SGHAT, FQNNGV. The CDR3 covers 15 residues. Written as DNA, the CDR3 is TGTGCCAGCAGAGCATATCGGGGATCGAACTATGGCTACACCTTC. Translated, it gives CASRAYRGSNYGYTF.

This chain uses TRBV5-1 with TRBJ1-6; D call uncertain. The germline V and J ends were trimmed by 4 bases and 7 bases, with 15 bases remaining between them. Germline CDR1 is SGHRS and CDR2 is YFSETQ. The CDR3 is 15 amino acids. This CDR3 reads CASSLEVRWNSPLHF. The CDR3 nucleotides read TGCGCCAGCAGCCTCGAAGTGCGGTGGAATTCACCCCTCCACTTT.

The chain links TRBV6-5 to TRBJ1-1; 9 bases match TRBD1. CDR3 size: 15 residues. J lost 6 bases, V lost 5 bases, and 10 bases had no gene match. Germline loops: CDR1 MNHEY, CDR2 SVGAGI. The CDR3 region has the DNA TGTGCCAGCAGTCGGGGACAGGGTACTGTGTCTGAAGCTTTCTTT. This codes for CASSRGQGTVSEAFF.

The chain carries TRBV6-6 and TRBJ2-7, with D possibly being TRBD1 (6 bases). Germline values: CDR1 MNHNY, CDR2 SVGAGI (reference sequence). This CDR3 region has 14 residues. V was shortened by 3 bases and J by 5 bases, with 14 bases between the two germline ends. CDR3 sequence: CASSYTQGADEQYF. DNA of the CDR3: TGTGCCAGCAGTTATACACAGGGCGCGGACGAGCAGTACTTC.